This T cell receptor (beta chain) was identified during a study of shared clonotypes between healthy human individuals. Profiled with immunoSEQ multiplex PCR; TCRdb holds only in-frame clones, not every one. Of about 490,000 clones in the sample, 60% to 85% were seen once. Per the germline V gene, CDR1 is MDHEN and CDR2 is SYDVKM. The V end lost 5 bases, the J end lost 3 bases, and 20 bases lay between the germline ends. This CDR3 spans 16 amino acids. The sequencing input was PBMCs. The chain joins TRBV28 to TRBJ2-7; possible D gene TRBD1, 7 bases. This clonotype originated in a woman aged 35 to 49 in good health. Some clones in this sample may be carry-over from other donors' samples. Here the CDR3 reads CASSPTQGGRHYEQYF. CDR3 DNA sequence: TGTGCCAGCAGTCCAACTCAGGGGGGCCGACACTACGAGCAGTACTTC.